Presented here are 4 T cell receptor beta chains from one specimen sequenced in a study of blood T cell repertoires in COVID-19. The data were produced by immunoSEQ multiplex PCR, yet TCRdb's version contains in-frame clones alone and is incomplete. Of about 160,000 clones listed, around four fifths are singletons. What was sequenced was peripheral blood. These TCRs come from a man aged 70 or older with acute or convalescent COVID-19.

V is TRBV4-2 and J is TRBJ2-7, with TRBD1 as a possible D gene (6 bases). With 4 bases removed from V and 7 bases from J, the gap between germline ends came to 17 bases. The germline CDR1 and CDR2 sequences are LGHNA and YNFKEQ. CDR3 size: 14 residues. The CDR3 DNA is TGTGCCAGCAGCCTTGGGACAATGTCACAAGAGCAGTACTTC. Protein sequence: CASSLGTMSQEQYF.

The chain joins TRBV4-1 to TRBJ1-2; D not resolved. Trimming stripped 3 bases from V and 3 bases from J, with 20 bases between. The CDR3 covers 17 residues. Looked up from germline, CDR1 is MGHRA and CDR2 is YSYEKL. In DNA, the CDR3 is TGCGCCAGCAGCCAGAGGGCGGATTCGGTATCGTACTATGGCTACACCTTC. As protein: CASSQRADSVSYYGYTF.

V and J are TRBV18 and TRBJ1-6; D might be TRBD1 (5 bases). The CDR3 spans 15 residues. Trimming shortened V by 1 base and J by 1 base, and 5 bases separated the two germline ends. CDR1 and CDR2 (germline): KGHSH, LQKENI. In DNA, the CDR3 is TGTGCCAGCTCACCACAGGGGTCCTATAATTCACCCCTCCACTTT. Translation: CASSPQGSYNSPLHF.

This rearrangement joins TRBV5-1 to TRBJ2-7; 14 nucleotides agree with TRBD2. J was trimmed by 7 bases and V by 5 bases; bases with no gene match: 11. The CDR3 is 16 amino acids. The germline gives CDR1 SGHRS, CDR2 YFSETQ. DNA of the CDR3: TGCGCCAGCAGTCCTGATCCGGGACTAGCGGGAGAGGAGCAGTACTTC. Translating gives CASSPDPGLAGEEQYF.